This T cell receptor beta chain was documented in a study of regulatory T cells in long-lasting Graves disease. In the study overall: Graves' patients who were just diagnosed had used antithyroid drugs for under 3 months.

As to time point: newly diagnosed GD, antithyroid drugs for less than 3 months. PBMC-derived RNA was used for the TCR library. One endocrinology department in Xi'an, China, was where patients came from. Both iRepertoire HTBI primers and Arm-PCR of CDR3 regions were used to build the TCR beta libraries. In the study's own analysis: Across all samples, under 65 TRBV segments and 14 TRBJ segments were identified. From the multiplex PCR reads, TCRdb called clonotypes with MiXCR, one entry per CDR3 protein. These V and J calls derive from TCRdb rather than the authors' analysis. This sample yields around 460,000 distinct CDR3 sequences, of which around 15% are seen a single time; roughly a sixth belongs to the top ten. The sample was also reused in another study, on T cells in Graves' hyperthyroidism and ophthalmopathy. That work states: The definition of stable Graves' hyperthyroidism was no ophthalmopathy progression within 18 months.

This receptor was obtained from a woman in her forties or fifties with Graves disease. Here the sequenced sample was peripheral blood mononuclear cells (PBMCs), taken at new diagnosis, from a patient treated with antithyroid drugs.

The CDR3 here is CASSRGGNYEQYF. CDR3 nucleotide sequence: TGTGCCAGTAGTAGAGGCGGGAACTACGAGCAGTACTTC. V usage is TRBV19 and J usage is TRBJ2-7, with D perhaps TRBD2 (6 bases). The CDR3 sequence is 13 residues long. With 4 bases removed from V and 3 bases from J, the gap between germline ends came to 10 bases. The germline V gene has CDR1 LNHDA and CDR2 SQIVND (reference sequence).